This T cell receptor (beta chain) came from a study of blood T cells in healthy people across ages. Germline CDR1 is SGHTA and CDR2 is FQGNSA. This CDR3 is built from 15 residues. V was clipped by 1 base and J by 2 bases, with 12 bases between them. Combining a sample-barcoded 5' primer with a J-beta primer mix, a second PCR ran for roughly 7 to 12 cycles. TCRdb re-derived calls from the 5' RACE reads in MiXCR, one entry per CDR3 protein. The sample records about 800,000 distinct CDR3 sequences, 20% to 25% being singletons. Healthy Caucasians from Russia aged about 6 to 100 served as donors. The same data also went into a second study, on T cells of mothers and their children. Per that study: From each mother came over 9.5 million TCR beta CDR3 reads, and from each child came 3 million to 3.5 million. Among related mother-child pairs, overlap was slightly higher than in unrelated pairs, though not significantly.

The clonotype comes from a boy between 10 and 17 years old in good health. Material: blood. The chain combines TRBV7-2 with TRBJ2-7, with D hard to call. The CDR3 sequence: CASSLGSSSTYEQYF. CDR3 in DNA: TGTGCCAGCAGCTTAGGTAGCAGCAGTACCTACGAGCAGTACTTC.